This T cell receptor beta chain was recorded in a study of shared clonotypes between healthy human individuals. A deep-level run was used for the assay. Profiled with immunoSEQ multiplex PCR; TCRdb holds only in-frame clones, not every one. The sample lists about 2 million clones; less than 95% were seen once. Naivety among CD8 cells was defined by CD45RO negativity and positive CCR7 selection, thereby excluding terminally differentiated effector memory CD45RA+ cells. This CDR3 is built from 14 residues. V was pared by 0 bases and J by 5 bases, with 11 bases between. In germline, CDR1 is LGHNA, CDR2 YSLEER.

V usage is TRBV4-3 and J usage is TRBJ2-7; weak D call: TRBD1 (6 bases). Material: naive CD8+ T cells sorted from blood. The source of this sequence is a man aged 18-30 years in good health. The CDR3 loop reads CASSQEVQGDEQYF. CDR3 bases: TGCGCCAGCAGCCAAGAGGTACAGGGTGACGAGCAGTACTTC.